The present T cell receptor (beta chain) was sequenced within a study of breast tumors, draining lymph nodes, adjacent tissues. The lymph nodes were axillary draining lymph nodes from breast cancer patients. As regards this clonotype: Its antigen is as yet unknown. A much larger clone differs from this one at a single base, so this may be a read error.

Whole-study results and caveats: Data only fit, rather than demonstrated, lymph node origin of most tumor T cells. The data were judged consistent with most tumor T cells coming from lymph node and expanding in tumor. Compared with lymph nodes, tumors were less diverse; compared with nontumor tissue, more. Luminal-like breast cancer showed significantly greater tumor-nontumor repertoire similarity than basal-like breast cancer did.

Using its own MiXCR run on the multiplex PCR reads, TCRdb lists one record per CDR3 protein. Among over 250,000 distinct CDR3 sequences, 30% to 35% were seen once, and the ten largest hold 1.1%. CDR1 and CDR2 (germline): SGDLS, YYNGEE. This CDR3 region has 16 residues. The sequenced material came from axillary lymph node tissue. V gene TRBV9 combines with J gene TRBJ2-1; TRBD2 matches 10 bases. This TCR was recovered from a female donor with breast cancer. Some clones in this sample may be carry-over from other donors' samples. CDR3 sequence reads: CASSALGTSEYNAQFF. The CDR3 DNA is TGTGCCAGCAGCGCCCTCGGGACTAGCGAATACAATGCGCAGTTCTTC. Complete variable domain (other parts from reference TRBV9 and TRBJ2-1): DSGVTQTPKHLITATGQRVTLRCSPRSGDLSVYWYQQSLDQGLQFLIQYYNGEERAKGNILERFSAQQFPDLHSELNLSSLELGDSALYFCASSALGTSEYNAQFFGPGTRLTVL.